This record looks at one TCR beta chain sequence and its context. The method was immunoSEQ multiplex PCR; TCRdb's version includes in-frame clones alone and lacks a portion of them. This table has fewer than 200,000 clones, 76% appearing once. The data are from a study of blood T cell repertoires in COVID-19. Trimming took off 2 bases at V and 4 bases at J, with 23 bases between the two ends. In germline, CDR1 is GTSNPN, CDR2 SVGIG (reference sequence). The CDR3 consists of 17 residues. This receptor was obtained from a woman aged 80 or older with acute or convalescent COVID-19. What was sequenced was peripheral blood. The chain links TRBV30 to TRBJ1-2; a weak D match, TRBD1 (6 bases). CDR3 sequence (DNA): TGTGCCTGGAGTCCCTCTCGTGGGCAGGGGAAGGTCTATGGCTACACCTTC. Its translation: CAWSPSRGQGKVYGYTF.